The 11 T cell receptor beta chains presented below share a single source sample, sequenced in a study of blood T cells in healthy people across ages. Together with a sample-barcoded 5' primer, a J-beta primer mix was included in a second PCR lasting about 7 to 12 cycles. TCRdb recomputed calls from the 5' RACE reads with MiXCR, one row per CDR3 protein. The data hold around 1,000,000 distinct CDR3 sequences, with approximately 26% observed a single time. These data were likewise used in another study, on T cells of mothers and their children.

The specimen sequenced was blood. These receptors originate from a girl aged 2-10 years in good health.

The chain links TRBV25-1 to TRBJ2-7, with D possibly being TRBD1 (6 bases). Trimming cost V 10 bases and J 3 bases, with 13 bases left between them. Germline V gene sequence: CDR1 MGHDK, CDR2 SYGVNS. This CDR3 has 12 amino acids. The CDR3 DNA reads TGTGCCACTGGACAGACAGACTACGAGCAGTACTTC. Translation gives CATGQTDYEQYF.

The chain uses TRBV7-9 and TRBJ2-3, with D perhaps TRBD2 (5 bases). Germline CDR1 is SEHNR and CDR2 is FQNEAQ (reference sequence). V was pared by 3 bases and J by 2 bases, with 9 bases between. The CDR3 has 14 amino acids. The CDR3 coding sequence is TGTGCCAGCAGCTTGCTACTAGACACAGATACGCAGTATTTT. The encoded protein is CASSLLLDTDTQYF.

This clonotype was detected many times. V gene TRBV6-5 combines with J gene TRBJ1-1; possible D gene TRBD1, 6 bases. The CDR3 runs 13 residues. Looked up from germline, CDR1 is MNHEY and CDR2 is SVGAGI. V was cut by 5 bases and J by 5 bases, with 12 bases left in between. The CDR3 is CASSPGGWTEAFF. CDR3 DNA: TGTGCCAGCAGTCCCGGGGGCTGGACTGAAGCTTTCTTT.

The table lists this clonotype with many counts. The junction differs from germline at one of its ends, possibly a read error. V gene TRBV4-1 combines with J gene TRBJ1-1, with D maybe TRBD1 (6 bases). This CDR3 comprises 14 residues. Germline CDR1 reads MGHRA; CDR2 reads YSYEKL. CDR3 sequence (DNA): TGTGCCAGCAGCCAAGCAGGGGAGAACACTGAAGCTTTCTTT. It yields the protein CASSQAGENTEAFF.

The rearrangement links TRBV12-5 to TRBJ2-1; D ambiguous. With the DNA end fitting TRBJ2-7 better, the J assignment may be wrong. The V gene's germline CDR1 is LGHNT and CDR2 FRNRAP. The CDR3 runs to 12 residues. CDR3 region: CASGLLAYEQYF. The CDR3 DNA reads TGTGCTAGTGGTTTGCTTGCCTACGAGCAGTACTTC.

This clonotype was recorded a few times. The chain recombines TRBV7-2 with TRBJ1-5; the D gene is possibly TRBD1 (5 bases). CDR1 and CDR2 (germline): SGHTA, FQGNSA. The CDR3 is 14 residues long. V was cut by 1 base and J by 11 bases, with 15 bases left in between. CDR3: CASSLGEGTGTQHF. In nucleotides, the CDR3 is TGTGCCAGCAGCTTAGGGGAGGGGACGGGGACCCAGCATTTT. Complete variable domain (other parts from reference TRBV7-2 and TRBJ1-5): GAGVSQSPSNKVTEKGKDVELRCDPISGHTALYWYRQSLGQGLEFLIYFQGNSAPDKSGLPSDRFSAERTGGSVSTLTIQRTQQEDSAVYLCASSLGEGTGTQHFGDGTRLSIL.

This chain connects TRBV4-1 to TRBJ2-5; TRBD1 might be the D (5 bases). Trimming stripped 0 bases from V and 3 bases from J, with 14 bases between. The CDR3 totals 16 residues. Germline CDR1 MGHRA, CDR2 YSYEKL. CDR3 bases: TGCGCCAGCAGCCAAGAAACTTGGCAGGGTAAAGAGACCCAGTACTTC. Encoded protein: CASSQETWQGKETQYF.

This clonotype occurred a few times. The CDR3 bases are TGTGCCAGCAGCTTAGTAAGGTGGCAGGGGGAGACCCAGTACTTC. It codes for CASSLVRWQGETQYF. The chain links TRBV7-2 to TRBJ2-5, with D perhaps matching TRBD1 (6 bases). V shed 1 base and J shed 5 bases, with 14 bases lying between them. The CDR3 covers 15 residues. The germline V gene encodes CDR1 SGHTA and CDR2 FQGNSA. Filled out from reference TRBV7-2 and TRBJ2-5, the complete variable domain reads GAGVSQSPSNKVTEKGKDVELRCDPISGHTALYWYRQSLGQGLEFLIYFQGNSAPDKSGLPSDRFSAERTGGSVSTLTIQRTQQEDSAVYLCASSLVRWQGETQYFGPGTRLLVL.

This clonotype came up a few times. J is TRBJ2-5 and V is TRBV20-1; no definite D call. The V gene lost 3 bases and the J gene lost 5 bases, with 4 bases spanning the gap. Per germline, CDR1 DFQATT and CDR2 SNEGSKA (reference sequence). The CDR3 contains 10 residues. The CDR3 DNA reads TGCAGTGCTAGTATGGAGACCCAGTACTTC. Translating it yields CSASMETQYF.

The genes are TRBV6-5 and TRBJ2-1; D call uncertain. V was clipped by 0 bases and J by 6 bases, with 9 bases between them. The CDR3 runs to 14 residues. Germline CDR1 MNHEY, CDR2 SVGAGI. CDR3 bases: TGTGCCAGCAGTTACTCCACAAGAGCCAATGAGCAGTTCTTC. Protein product: CASSYSTRANEQFF.

Notes on this clonotype: A much larger clone differs by one base, so this may be a read error. The J gene is TRBJ2-5, the V gene TRBV11-2; D might be TRBD1 (5 bases). The end of the DNA is better explained by TRBJ2-7, so the J call may be wrong. Germline CDR1 and CDR2: SGHAT and FQNNGV. This CDR3 is built from 12 residues. Here the CDR3 reads CASSHRIYEQYF. CDR3 sequence (DNA): TGTGCCAGCAGCCACAGGATCTACGAGCAGTACTTC.